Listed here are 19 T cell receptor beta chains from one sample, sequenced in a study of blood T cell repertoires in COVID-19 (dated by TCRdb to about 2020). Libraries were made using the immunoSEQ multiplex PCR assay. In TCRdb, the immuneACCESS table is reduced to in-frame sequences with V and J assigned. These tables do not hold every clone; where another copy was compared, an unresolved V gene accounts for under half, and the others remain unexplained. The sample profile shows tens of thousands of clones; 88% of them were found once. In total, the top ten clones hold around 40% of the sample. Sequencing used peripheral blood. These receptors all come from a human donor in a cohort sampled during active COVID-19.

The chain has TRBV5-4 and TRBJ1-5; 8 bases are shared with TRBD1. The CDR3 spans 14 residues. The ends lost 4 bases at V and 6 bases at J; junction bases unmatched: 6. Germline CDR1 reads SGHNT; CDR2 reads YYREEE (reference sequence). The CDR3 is CASSLDRGGQPQHF. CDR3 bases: TGTGCCAGCAGCCTCGACAGGGGAGGTCAGCCCCAGCATTTT.

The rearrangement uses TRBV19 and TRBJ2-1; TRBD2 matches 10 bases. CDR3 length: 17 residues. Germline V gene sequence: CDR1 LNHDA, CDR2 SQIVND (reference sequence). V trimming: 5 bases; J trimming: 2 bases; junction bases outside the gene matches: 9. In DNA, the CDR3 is TGTGCCAGTAGTTCAAGACGAAGCGGGGGGGCCTACAATGAGCAGTTCTTC. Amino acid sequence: CASSSRRSGGAYNEQFF.

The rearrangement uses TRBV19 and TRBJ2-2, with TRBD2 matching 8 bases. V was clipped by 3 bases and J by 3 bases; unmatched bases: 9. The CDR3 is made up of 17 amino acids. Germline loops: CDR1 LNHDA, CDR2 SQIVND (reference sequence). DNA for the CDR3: TGTGCCAGTAGTATCCCCCAAGCGGGGGCTGACACCGGGGAGCTGTTTTTT. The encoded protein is CASSIPQAGADTGELFF.

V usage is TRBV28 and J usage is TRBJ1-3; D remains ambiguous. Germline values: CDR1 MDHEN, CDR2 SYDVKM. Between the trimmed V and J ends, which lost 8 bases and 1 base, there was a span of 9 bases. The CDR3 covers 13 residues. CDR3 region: CASLDWSGNTIYF. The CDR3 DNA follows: TGTGCCAGCCTGGACTGGTCTGGAAACACCATATATTTT. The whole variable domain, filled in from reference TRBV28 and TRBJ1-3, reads DVKVTQSSRYLVKRTGEKVFLECVQDMDHENMFWYRQDPGLGLRLIYFSYDVKMKEKGDIPEGYSVSREKKERFSLILESASTNQTSMYLCASLDWSGNTIYFGEGSWLTVV.

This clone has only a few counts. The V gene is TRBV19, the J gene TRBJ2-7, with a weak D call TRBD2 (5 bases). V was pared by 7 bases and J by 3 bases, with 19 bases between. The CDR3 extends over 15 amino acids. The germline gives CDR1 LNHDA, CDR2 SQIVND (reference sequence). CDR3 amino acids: CASTGRGRGFYEQYF. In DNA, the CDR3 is TGTGCCAGTACCGGAAGAGGACGAGGGTTCTACGAGCAGTACTTC.

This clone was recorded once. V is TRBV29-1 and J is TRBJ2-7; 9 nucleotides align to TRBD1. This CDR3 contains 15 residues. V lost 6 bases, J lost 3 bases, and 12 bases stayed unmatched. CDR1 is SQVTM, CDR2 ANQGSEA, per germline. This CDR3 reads CSVAGTGFKDYEQYF. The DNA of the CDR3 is TGCAGCGTCGCGGGGACAGGGTTCAAGGACTACGAGCAGTACTTC.

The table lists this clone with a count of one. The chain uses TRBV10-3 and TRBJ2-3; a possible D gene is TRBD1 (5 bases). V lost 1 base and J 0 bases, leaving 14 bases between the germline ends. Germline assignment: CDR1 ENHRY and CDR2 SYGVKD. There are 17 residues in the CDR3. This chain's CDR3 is CAISEWAGLTSTDTQYF. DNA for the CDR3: TGTGCCATCAGTGAGTGGGCAGGGCTTACTAGCACAGATACGCAGTATTTT.

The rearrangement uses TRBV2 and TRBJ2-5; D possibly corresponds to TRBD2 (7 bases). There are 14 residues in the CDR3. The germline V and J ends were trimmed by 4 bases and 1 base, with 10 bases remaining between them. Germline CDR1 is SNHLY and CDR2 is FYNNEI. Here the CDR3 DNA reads TGTGCCAGCAGTGGAGGGGGGGGCCAAGAGACCCAGTACTTC. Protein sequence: CASSGGGGQETQYF.

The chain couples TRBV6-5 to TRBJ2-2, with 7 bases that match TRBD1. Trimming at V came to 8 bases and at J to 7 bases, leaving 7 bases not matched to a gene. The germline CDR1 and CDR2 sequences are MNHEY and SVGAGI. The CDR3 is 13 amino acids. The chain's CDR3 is CASFRGRGGELFF. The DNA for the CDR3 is TGTGCCAGCTTTAGGGGGCGAGGCGGGGAGCTGTTTTTT.

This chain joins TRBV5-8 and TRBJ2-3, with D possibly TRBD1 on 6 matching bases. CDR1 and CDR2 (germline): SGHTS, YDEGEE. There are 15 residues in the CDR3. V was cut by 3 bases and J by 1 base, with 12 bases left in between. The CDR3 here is CASSSHRTGTDTQYF. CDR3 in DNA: TGTGCCAGCAGCTCTCATAGGACAGGCACAGATACGCAGTATTTT.

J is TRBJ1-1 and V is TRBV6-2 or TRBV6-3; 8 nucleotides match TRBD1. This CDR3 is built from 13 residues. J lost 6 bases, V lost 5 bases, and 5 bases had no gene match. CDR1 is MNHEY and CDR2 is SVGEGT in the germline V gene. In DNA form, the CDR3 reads TGTGCCAGCAGTATACAGGGGGGAGCTGAAGCTTTCTTT. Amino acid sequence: CASSIQGGAEAFF.

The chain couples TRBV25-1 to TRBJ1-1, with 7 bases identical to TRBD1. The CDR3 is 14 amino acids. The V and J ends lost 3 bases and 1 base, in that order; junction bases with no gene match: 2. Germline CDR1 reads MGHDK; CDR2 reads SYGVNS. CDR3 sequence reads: CASSETGRNTEAFF. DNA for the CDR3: TGTGCCAGCAGTGAGACAGGGAGGAACACTGAAGCTTTCTTT.

The CDR3 loop is CASSDRFQISYNEQFF. Written as DNA, the CDR3 is TGTGCCAGCAGTGACAGGTTTCAAATCTCCTACAATGAGCAGTTCTTC. This chain joins TRBV6-2 or TRBV6-3 and TRBJ2-1; TRBD1 is a possible D gene (6 bases). The CDR3 totals 16 residues. Germline V CDR1 and CDR2: MNHEY, SVGEGT. Between the trimmed V and J ends, which lost 5 bases and 0 bases, there was a span of 14 bases.

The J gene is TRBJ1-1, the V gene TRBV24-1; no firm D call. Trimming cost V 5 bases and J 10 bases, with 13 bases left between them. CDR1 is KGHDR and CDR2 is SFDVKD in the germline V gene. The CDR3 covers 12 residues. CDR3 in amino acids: CATSVTGGRAFF. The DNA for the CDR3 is TGTGCCACCAGTGTTACCGGAGGTCGAGCTTTCTTT.

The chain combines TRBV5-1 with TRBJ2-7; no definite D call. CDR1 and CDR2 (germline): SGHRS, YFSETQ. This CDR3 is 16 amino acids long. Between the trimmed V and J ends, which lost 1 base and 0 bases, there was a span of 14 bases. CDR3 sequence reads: CASSLSRRGNSYEQYF. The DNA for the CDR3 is TGCGCCAGCAGCTTGTCTCGTCGCGGAAACTCCTACGAGCAGTACTTC.

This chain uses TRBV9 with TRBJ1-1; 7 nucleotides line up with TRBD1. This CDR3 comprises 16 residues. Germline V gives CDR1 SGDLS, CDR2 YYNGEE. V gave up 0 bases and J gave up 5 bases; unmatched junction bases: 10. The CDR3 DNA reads TGTGCCAGCAGCGTAGTAGATAGAGGGGGCTTTACTGAAGCTTTCTTT. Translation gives CASSVVDRGGFTEAFF.

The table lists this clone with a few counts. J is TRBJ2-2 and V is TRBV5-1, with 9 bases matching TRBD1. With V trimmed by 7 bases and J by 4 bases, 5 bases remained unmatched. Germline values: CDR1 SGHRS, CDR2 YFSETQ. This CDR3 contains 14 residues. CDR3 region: CASCTGGGTGELFF. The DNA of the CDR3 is TGCGCCAGCTGTACAGGGGGCGGCACCGGGGAGCTGTTTTTT.

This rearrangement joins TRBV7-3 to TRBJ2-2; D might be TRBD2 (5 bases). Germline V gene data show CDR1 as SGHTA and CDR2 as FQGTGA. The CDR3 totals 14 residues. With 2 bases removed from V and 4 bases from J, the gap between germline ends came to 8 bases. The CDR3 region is CASSLEGSTGELFF. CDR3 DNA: TGTGCCAGCAGCTTAGAGGGATCCACCGGGGAGCTGTTTTTT.

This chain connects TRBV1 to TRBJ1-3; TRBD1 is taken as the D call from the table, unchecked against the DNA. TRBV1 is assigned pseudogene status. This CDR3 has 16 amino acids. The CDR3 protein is CTSSQSKQGSGNTIYF. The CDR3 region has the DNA TGCACCAGCAGCCAATCGAAACAGGGCTCTGGAAACACCATATATTTT.